This T cell receptor (beta chain) was sequenced in a study of identical twins. Study outcomes and limitations: Excess sharing between twins was weaker in beta out-of-frame sequences.

Germline-derived CDR1 and CDR2 are MNHNS and SASEGT. Between the trimmed V and J ends, which lost 2 bases and 5 bases, there was a span of 12 bases. The CDR3 contains 14 residues. Details on this clonotype: Its antigen is still unknown.

TCRdb called the 5' RACE reads again in MiXCR, with one record for every CDR3 protein. The data contain roughly 1,500,000 distinct CDR3 sequences, less than 35% of them singletons. Every one of the donors was a healthy Caucasian. The source of this sequence is a newborn girl in good health. Sequencing used cord blood. The rearrangement uses TRBV6-1 and TRBJ1-1, with D possibly being TRBD1 (5 bases). CDR3 nucleotides: TGTGCCAGCAGTGAACCACACCGGGGGACTGAAGCTTTCTTT. Protein sequence: CASSEPHRGTEAFF.